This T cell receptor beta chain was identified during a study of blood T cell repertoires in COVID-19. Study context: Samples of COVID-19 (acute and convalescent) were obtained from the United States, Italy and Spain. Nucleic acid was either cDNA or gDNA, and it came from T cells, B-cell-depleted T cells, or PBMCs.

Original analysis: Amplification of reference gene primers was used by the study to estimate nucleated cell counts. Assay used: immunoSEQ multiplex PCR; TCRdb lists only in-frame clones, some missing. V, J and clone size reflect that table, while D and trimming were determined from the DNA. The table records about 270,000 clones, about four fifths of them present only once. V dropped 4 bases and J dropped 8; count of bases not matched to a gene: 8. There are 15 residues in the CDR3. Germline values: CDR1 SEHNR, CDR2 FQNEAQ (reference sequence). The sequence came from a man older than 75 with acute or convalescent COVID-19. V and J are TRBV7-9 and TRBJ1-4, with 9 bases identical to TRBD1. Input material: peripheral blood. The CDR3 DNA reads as TGTGCCAGCAGCTCAACAGGGGGCAGGTTCGAAAAACTGTTTTTT. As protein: CASSSTGGRFEKLFF.